These 24 T cell receptor beta chains share one sample of origin, sequenced in a study of blood T cell repertoires in COVID-19. The method was immunoSEQ multiplex PCR; TCRdb's version includes in-frame clones alone and lacks a portion of them. Of hundreds of thousands of clones listed, over 80% were seen once; the top ten hold more than 0.25%. Sequenced input: peripheral blood. The receptors were gathered from a woman aged 18 to 35 with acute or convalescent COVID-19.

V is TRBV12-3 or TRBV12-4 and J is TRBJ2-7; 7 nucleotides align to TRBD2. CDR3 size: 12 residues. Trimming removed 6 bases from V and 7 bases from J; junction bases left unmatched: 6. CDR3 in amino acids: CASSSMGGEQYF. CDR3 in DNA: TGTGCCAGCAGCTCTATGGGGGGGGAGCAGTACTTC.

J is TRBJ1-2 and V is TRBV9; D is perhaps TRBD1 (6 bases). Per germline, CDR1 SGDLS and CDR2 YYNGEE. Trimming cost V 2 bases and J 8 bases, with 13 bases left between them. CDR3 length: 13 amino acids. CDR3 sequence: CASSVAGAEGYTF. The DNA of the CDR3 is TGTGCCAGCAGCGTGGCAGGGGCAGAGGGCTACACCTTC. The full variable domain, completed using reference TRBV9 and TRBJ1-2, is DSGVTQTPKHLITATGQRVTLRCSPRSGDLSVYWYQQSLDQGLQFLIQYYNGEERAKGNILERFSAQQFPDLHSELNLSSLELGDSALYFCASSVAGAEGYTFGSGTRLTVV.

The chain is built from TRBV10-3 and TRBJ1-1; 8 positions agree with TRBD1. CDR1 is ENHRY, CDR2 SYGVKD, per germline. V trimming: 11 bases; J trimming: 1 base; junction bases outside the gene matches: 6. This CDR3 has 13 residues. CDR3 in DNA: TGTGCCTTCCGGGACAGGCCGAACACTGAAGCTTTCTTT. Amino acids: CAFRDRPNTEAFF.

This clone has ten or more counts. This sequence joins TRBV6-4 and TRBJ2-1; 10 nucleotides match TRBD2. Germline values: CDR1 MRHNA, CDR2 SNTAGT. CDR3 length equals 15 residues. Trimming cost V 4 bases and J 3 bases; bases outside gene matches: 3. CDR3 coding DNA: TGTGCCAGCAGTGTTACTAGCGGGGACTACAATGAGCAGTTCTTC. It translates to CASSVTSGDYNEQFF.

The chain employs TRBV18 and TRBJ2-1; 7 bases align to TRBD1. With 1 base clipped from V and 2 bases from J, the junction kept 2 bases outside the gene matches. Germline V gene sequence: CDR1 KGHSH, CDR2 LQKENI. CDR3 length: 15 amino acids. The CDR3 loop reads CASSPQGQPYNEQFF. In DNA form, the CDR3 reads TGTGCCAGCTCACCACAGGGACAGCCCTACAATGAGCAGTTCTTC.

The chain links TRBV5-8 to TRBJ1-5; TRBD1 might be the D (5 bases). CDR1 and CDR2 from the germline V gene are SGHTS and YDEGEE. The CDR3 runs to 15 residues. V lost 3 bases and J 3 bases, leaving 13 bases between the germline ends. CDR3 sequence reads: CASSSGLTYNQPQHF. The CDR3 DNA reads as TGTGCCAGCAGCTCGGGACTGACCTACAATCAGCCCCAGCATTTT. The entire variable domain, with the rest obtained from reference TRBV5-8 and TRBJ1-5, is as follows: EAGVTQSPTHLIKTRGQQATLRCSPISGHTSVYWYQQALGLGLQFLLWYDEGEERNRGNFPPRFSGRQFPNYSSELNVNALELEDSALYLCASSSGLTYNQPQHFGDGTRLSIL.

This clone was detected only a few times. The CDR3 nucleotides read TGTGCCACCAGCAGAGATAAACAGGGGGCTTTTGAAGCTTTCTTT. Translation: CATSRDKQGAFEAFF. The chain is built from TRBV15 and TRBJ1-1, with 9 bases lining up with TRBD1. Germline lookup yields CDR1 LNHNV and CDR2 YYDKDF (reference sequence). This CDR3 has 15 residues. Losses at the gene ends were 0 bases for V and 7 bases for J; bases not matched to a gene: 6.

This sequence joins TRBV5-1 and TRBJ2-3; maybe TRBD1 (6 bases). With 0 bases removed from V and 6 bases from J, the gap between germline ends came to 17 bases. The CDR3 is made up of 16 amino acids. Germline assignment: CDR1 SGHRS and CDR2 YFSETQ. CDR3 DNA: TGCGCCAGCAGCTTGGCGGAGCAGGGGCGAGGGGATACGCAGTATTTT. Its protein is CASSLAEQGRGDTQYF.

The rearrangement uses TRBV18 and TRBJ1-6; weak D call: TRBD1 (6 bases). Trimming cost V 3 bases and J 2 bases, with 14 bases left between them. The germline V gene has CDR1 KGHSH and CDR2 LQKENI. This CDR3 contains 17 residues. The DNA for the CDR3 is TGTGCCAGCTCACCTACTGGACAGAGCCCCTATAATTCACCCCTCCACTTT. Its protein is CASSPTGQSPYNSPLHF.

The J gene is TRBJ1-2, the V gene TRBV6-5; 9 nucleotides match TRBD1. Trimming took 8 bases from V and 8 from J; bases not matched to a gene: 9. The CDR3 sequence is 13 residues long. CDR1 is MNHEY, CDR2 SVGAGI, per germline. The CDR3 DNA reads TGTGCCAGCCGGGACAGGGAACAGAAAGGCTACACCTTC. Protein product: CASRDREQKGYTF.

The chain couples TRBV14 to TRBJ1-3; no clear D gene. CDR1 and CDR2 (germline): SGHDN, FVKESK. The ends were cut back, 3 bases at V and 0 bases at J, with 12 bases in the middle. The CDR3 contains 16 residues. CDR3: CASSQAQRSSGNTIYF. DNA for the CDR3: TGTGCCAGCAGCCAGGCTCAACGGAGCTCTGGAAACACCATATATTTT.

The CDR3: CASSKPFGGGKETQYF. In DNA, the CDR3 is TGTGCCAGCAGTAAGCCGTTTGGCGGGGGGAAAGAGACCCAGTACTTC. V gene TRBV6-2 or TRBV6-3 combines with J gene TRBJ2-5; 8 bases are a match to TRBD2. This CDR3 is built from 16 residues. Germline V gives CDR1 MNHEY, CDR2 SVGEGT. V lost 5 bases and J lost 3; bases outside the gene matches: 11.

The V and J genes are TRBV3-1 (or the pseudogene TRBV3-2) and TRBJ1-1, with 7 bases that match TRBD1. The germline gives CDR1 LGHDT, CDR2 YNNKEL (reference sequence). V shed 6 bases, J shed 0 bases, and the junction held 4 bases outside the gene matches. The CDR3 runs to 14 residues. The CDR3 bases are TGTGCCAGCAGACAGGGGCAGATGAACACTGAAGCTTTCTTT. It specifies CASRQGQMNTEAFF.

The chain employs TRBV6-1 and TRBJ1-4; 7 bases are shared with TRBD1. Looked up from germline, CDR1 is MNHNS and CDR2 is SASEGT. CDR3 size: 12 residues. The V gene end was trimmed by 1 base and the J gene end by 16 bases; junction bases not matched to a gene: 6. The CDR3 DNA is TGTGCCAGCAGTGAAGGAGGAAGGGGGCAGTTTTTT. It yields the protein CASSEGGRGQFF.

The chain uses TRBV29-1 and TRBJ2-3; TRBD2 might be the D (6 bases). The CDR3 length is 11 residues. V shed 5 bases and J shed 11 bases, with 14 bases lying between them. Per the germline V gene, CDR1 is SQVTM and CDR2 is ANQGSEA. The CDR3 DNA reads TGCAGCGTTACCCCTACGGGGGTGCAGTATTTT. Translated, it gives CSVTPTGVQYF.

This chain joins TRBV27 and TRBJ1-5; the match to TRBD1 covers 12 bases. The CDR3 extends over 16 amino acids. V shed 5 bases and J 2 bases; nucleotides not matched to a gene: 4. From germline, CDR1 is MNHEY and CDR2 SMNVEV (reference sequence). The CDR3 is CASSLGTGGGNQPQHF. In DNA, the CDR3 is TGTGCCAGCAGTCTAGGGACAGGGGGCGGCAATCAGCCCCAGCATTTT.

This chain uses TRBV6-2 or TRBV6-3 with TRBJ1-2; no definite D call. The germline V and J ends were trimmed by 3 bases and 2 bases, with 7 bases remaining between them. The CDR3 length is 13 residues. Germline loops: CDR1 MNHEY, CDR2 SVGEGT. The CDR3 loop reads CASSYRENYGYTF. The CDR3 DNA is TGTGCCAGCAGTTATCGGGAAAACTATGGCTACACCTTC.

V is TRBV27 and J is TRBJ1-5; 12 bases map to TRBD1. The V gene's germline CDR1 is MNHEY and CDR2 SMNVEV (reference sequence). Trimming cost V 3 bases and J 6 bases; bases outside gene matches: 6. This CDR3 is built from 16 residues. The CDR3 region has the DNA TGTGCCAGCAGTTTGTCCGGGACAGGGGGCCTTCAGCCCCAGCATTTT. This encodes CASSLSGTGGLQPQHF.

The chain has TRBV9 and TRBJ1-2; 7 nucleotides agree with TRBD1. The CDR3 length is 16 residues. From germline, CDR1 is SGDLS and CDR2 YYNGEE. V shed 3 bases and J 2 bases; nucleotides not matched to a gene: 10. DNA of the CDR3: TGTGCCAGCAGCGGATCTACAGGGGACTCCAACTATGGCTACACCTTC. This encodes CASSGSTGDSNYGYTF.

This clone was picked up one time. The V call is TRBV5-1, the J call TRBJ2-3; a possible D gene is TRBD2 (6 bases). The CDR3 runs 16 residues. Germline V gene data show CDR1 as SGHRS and CDR2 as YFSETQ. V gave up 0 bases and J gave up 2 bases, with 13 bases separating them. Written as DNA, the CDR3 is TGCGCCAGCAGCTTGGTTACTGGACTATCCACAGATACGCAGTATTTT. It specifies CASSLVTGLSTDTQYF.

V is TRBV7-9 and J is TRBJ1-4; D is possibly TRBD1 (5 bases). V lost 6 bases to trimming and J lost 1 base, with 12 bases between them. There are 15 residues in the CDR3. Per the germline V gene, CDR1 is SEHNR and CDR2 is FQNEAQ (reference sequence). In DNA form, the CDR3 reads TGTGCCAGCAGTATAGGGGACTTAACTAATGAAAAACTGTTTTTT. Its translation: CASSIGDLTNEKLFF.

This chain links TRBV11-2 with TRBJ1-6; 9 nucleotides line up with TRBD1. Germline CDR1 SGHAT, CDR2 FQNNGV. The V segment lost 2 bases and the J segment 6 bases; nucleotides outside the gene matches: 8. The length of the CDR3 is 17 residues. The CDR3: CASSLTGTGFGNSPLHF. CDR3 coding DNA: TGTGCCAGCAGCTTAACCGGGACAGGGTTCGGTAATTCACCCCTCCACTTT.

The chain carries TRBV4-3 and TRBJ1-6, with D tentatively TRBD1 (5 bases). The CDR3 loop spans 16 amino acids. Trimming stripped 2 bases from V and 9 bases from J, with 17 bases between. The germline gives CDR1 LGHNA, CDR2 YSLEER. The CDR3 sequence is CASSQTGGGGGSPLHF. DNA of the CDR3: TGCGCCAGCAGCCAAACCGGTGGTGGGGGGGGTTCACCCCTCCACTTT.

The genes are TRBV24-1 and TRBJ2-7, with a tentative D call TRBD1 (6 bases). The length of the CDR3 is 14 residues. V was clipped by 3 bases and J by 5 bases, with 13 bases between them. CDR1 KGHDR and CDR2 SFDVKD come from the germline V gene. CDR3: CATSDRAAGDEQYF. The CDR3 DNA reads TGTGCCACCAGTGATCGCGCCGCAGGGGACGAGCAGTACTTC.